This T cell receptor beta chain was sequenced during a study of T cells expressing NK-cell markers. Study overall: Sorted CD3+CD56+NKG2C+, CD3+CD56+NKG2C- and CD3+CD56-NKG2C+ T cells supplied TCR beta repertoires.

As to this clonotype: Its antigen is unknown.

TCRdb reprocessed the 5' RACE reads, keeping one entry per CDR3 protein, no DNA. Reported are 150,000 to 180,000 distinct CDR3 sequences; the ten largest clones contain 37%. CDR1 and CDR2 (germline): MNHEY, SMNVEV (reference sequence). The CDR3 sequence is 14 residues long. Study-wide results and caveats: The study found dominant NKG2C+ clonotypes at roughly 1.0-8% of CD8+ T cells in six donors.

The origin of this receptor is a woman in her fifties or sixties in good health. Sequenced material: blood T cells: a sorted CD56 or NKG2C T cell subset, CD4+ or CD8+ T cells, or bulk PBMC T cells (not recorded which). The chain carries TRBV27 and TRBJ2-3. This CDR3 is CASSFGSAVDTQYF.